This T cell receptor beta chain was profiled in a study of control samples from healthy donors and cancer patients. The CDR3 runs 14 residues. Germline V lookup: CDR1 LNHDA, CDR2 SQIVND (reference sequence). The V segment lost 2 bases and the J segment 4 bases; nucleotides outside the gene matches: 2. Method: immunoSEQ multiplex PCR; TCRdb's copy keeps in-frame clones and lacks some. The top ten clones hold over 4% of a sample with 180,000 or so clones, roughly 95% of them seen once. This receptor was obtained from an older woman in good health. The sequenced sample was blood. The genes are TRBV19 and TRBJ2-5; TRBD1 aligns across 9 bases. In nucleotides, the CDR3 is TGTGCCAGTAGTATAAACAGGGGGCGAGAGACCCAGTACTTC. Translating it yields CASSINRGRETQYF.